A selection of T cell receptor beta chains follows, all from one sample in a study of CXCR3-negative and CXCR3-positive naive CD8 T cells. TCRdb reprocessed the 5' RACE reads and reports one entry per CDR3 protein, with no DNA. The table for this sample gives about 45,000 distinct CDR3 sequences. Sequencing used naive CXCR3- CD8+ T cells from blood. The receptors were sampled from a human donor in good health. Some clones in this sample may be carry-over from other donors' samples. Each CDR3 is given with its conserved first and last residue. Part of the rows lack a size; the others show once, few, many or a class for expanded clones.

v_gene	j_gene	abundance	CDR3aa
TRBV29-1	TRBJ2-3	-	CSVGPLGDFTDTQYF
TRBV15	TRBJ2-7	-	CATSIVTGTGSNEQYF
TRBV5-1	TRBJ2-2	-	CASSKDTGELFF
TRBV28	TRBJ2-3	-	CASSFGAVTSESTDTQYF
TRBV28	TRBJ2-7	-	CASSLSLSLDEQYF
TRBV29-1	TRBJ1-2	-	CSVPSQGFTPYGYTF
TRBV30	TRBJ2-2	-	CAWSPAYTGELFF
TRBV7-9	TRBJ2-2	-	CASSNHREATGELFF
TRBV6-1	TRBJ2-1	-	CASSEGGEQFF
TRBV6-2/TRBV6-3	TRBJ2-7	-	CASTARYEQYF
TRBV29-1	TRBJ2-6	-	CSVEETSKVPSGANVLTF
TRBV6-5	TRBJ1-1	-	CASSYFRLPNTEAFF
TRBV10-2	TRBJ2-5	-	CASSESRSSLQTQYF
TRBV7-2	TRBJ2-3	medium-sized	CASSLPGSTDTQYF
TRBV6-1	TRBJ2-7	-	CASSTHLSSYEQYF
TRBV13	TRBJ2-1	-	CASSLSSGGPYNEQFF
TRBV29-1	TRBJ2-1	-	CSVLAGASYNEQFF
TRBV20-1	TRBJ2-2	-	CSARDARTSGLTGELFF
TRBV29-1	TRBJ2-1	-	CSARQGAYEQFF
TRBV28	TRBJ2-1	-	CASRAVVAGDNEQFF
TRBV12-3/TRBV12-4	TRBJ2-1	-	CASLDGGRSSYNEQFF
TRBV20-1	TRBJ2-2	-	CSARDVRGGDTGELFF